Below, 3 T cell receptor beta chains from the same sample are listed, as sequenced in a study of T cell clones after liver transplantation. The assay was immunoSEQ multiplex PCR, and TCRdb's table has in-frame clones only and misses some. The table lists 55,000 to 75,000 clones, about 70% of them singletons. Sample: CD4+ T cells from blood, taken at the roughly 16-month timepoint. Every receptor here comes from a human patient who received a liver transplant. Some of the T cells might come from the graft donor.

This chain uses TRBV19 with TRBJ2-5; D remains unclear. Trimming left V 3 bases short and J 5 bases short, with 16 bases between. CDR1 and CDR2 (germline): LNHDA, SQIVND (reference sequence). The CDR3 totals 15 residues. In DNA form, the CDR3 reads TGTGCCAGTAGTATGTTAACGGGCGCCGGGGAGACCCAGTACTTC. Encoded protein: CASSMLTGAGETQYF.

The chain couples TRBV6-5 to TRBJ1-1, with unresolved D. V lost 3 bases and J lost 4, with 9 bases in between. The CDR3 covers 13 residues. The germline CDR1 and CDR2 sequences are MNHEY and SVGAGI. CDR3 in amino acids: CASSYEEGTEAFF. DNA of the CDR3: TGTGCCAGCAGTTATGAGGAGGGCACTGAAGCTTTCTTT.

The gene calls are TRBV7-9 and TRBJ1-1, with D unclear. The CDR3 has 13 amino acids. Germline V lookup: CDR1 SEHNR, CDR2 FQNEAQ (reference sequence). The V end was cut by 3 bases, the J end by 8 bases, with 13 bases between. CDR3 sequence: CASSFRRDAEAFF. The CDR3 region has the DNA TGTGCCAGCAGCTTCAGGCGAGATGCGGAAGCTTTCTTT. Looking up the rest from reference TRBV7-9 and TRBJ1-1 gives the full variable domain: DTGVSQNPRHKITKRGQNVTFRCDPISEHNRLYWYRQTLGQGPEFLTYFQNEAQLEKSRLLSDRFSAERPKGSFSTLEIQRTEQGDSAMYLCASSFRRDAEAFFGQGTRLTVV.